The clone carrying this T cell receptor beta chain showed up just a few times. Its cognate antigen is unknown. These data come from a study of CD8+CD57+ T cells in acquired aplastic anemia. Broader study findings: Patients had twenty-nine CD8+ CDR3 sequences in common with controls (the shared set).

All patients picked for sequencing had shown, by flow cytometry, an expansion of CD8+CD57+ cells. Severe acquired aplastic anemia was diagnosed in all patients. When blood sampling took place, the patients had received no therapy. TCR beta VDJ and CDR3 profiling used genomic DNA as template. TCRdb processed the reads anew with MiXCR; each CDR3 protein has one entry. This sample carries over 150,000 distinct CDR3 sequences, roughly 60% of them seen once, and the ten largest clones take about 39%. The clonotype was recovered from a human donor with aplastic anemia. The sequencing sample was made of sorted CD4+, CD8+, or CD8+CD57+ T cells (not recorded which) from PBMCs.

The CDR3 bases are TGTGCCAGCAGTTTCCGGGGGTTGTCCTACGAGCAGTACTTC. Amino acid sequence: CASSFRGLSYEQYF. The rearrangement uses TRBV28 and TRBJ2-7; D may be TRBD2 (6 bases). The germline V gene encodes CDR1 MDHEN and CDR2 SYDVKM. This CDR3 comprises 14 residues. V lost 3 bases to trimming and J lost 1 base, with 10 bases between them.